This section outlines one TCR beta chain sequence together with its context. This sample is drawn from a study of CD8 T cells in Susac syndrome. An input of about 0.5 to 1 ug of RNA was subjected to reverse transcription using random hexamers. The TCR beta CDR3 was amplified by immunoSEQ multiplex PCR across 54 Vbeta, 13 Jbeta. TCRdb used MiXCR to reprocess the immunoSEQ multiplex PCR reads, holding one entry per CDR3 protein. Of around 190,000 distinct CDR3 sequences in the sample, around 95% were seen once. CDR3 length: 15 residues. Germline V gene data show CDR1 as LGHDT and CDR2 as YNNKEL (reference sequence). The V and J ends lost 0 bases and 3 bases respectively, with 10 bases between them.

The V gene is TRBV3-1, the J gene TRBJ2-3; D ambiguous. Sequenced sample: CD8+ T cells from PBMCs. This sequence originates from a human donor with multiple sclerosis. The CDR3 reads CASSQDPSRTDTQYF. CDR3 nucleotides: TGTGCCAGCAGCCAAGACCCCAGCAGAACAGATACGCAGTATTTT.